The rows below give T cell receptor beta chains drawn from one sample of a study of cytomegalovirus exposure and HLA in healthy donors. Produced via immunoSEQ multiplex PCR; TCRdb's table is partial and in-frame only. The repertoire includes approximately 120,000 clones, 74% of them detected once, and about 4% sits in the top ten. Input material: PBMCs. The receptors stem from a woman between 50 and 59 years old in good health and CMV-seropositive. Both conserved end residues are part of each CDR3. A D gene is named only where the DNA matches it firmly. Only part of the rows carry a size: once, few, many, or a class if the clone is expanded.

j_call d_call v_call clone_size cdr3_nt cdr3_aa
TRBJ1-1 . TRBV5-1 . TGCGCCAGCAGCGCGGACAGTTTTTCCGCTGAAGCTTTCTTT CASSADSFSAEAFF
TRBJ2-3 TRBD2 TRBV6-4 once TGTGCCAGCAGTGACTCGCGGGGGGGCCCAGATACGCAGTATTTT CASSDSRGGPDTQYF
TRBJ1-4 . TRBV7-9 . TGTGCCAGCGGCGGGACGGATGGGACCAAACTGTTTTTT CASGGTDGTKLFF
TRBJ2-5 TRBD1 TRBV9 few TGTGCCAGCAGCTGGGACAGCCAAGAGACCCAGTACTTC CASSWDSQETQYF
TRBJ2-1 TRBD2 TRBV18 . TGTGCCAGCGATACTAGCGGGGGTTCTCTCTACAATGAGCAGTTCTTC CASDTSGGSLYNEQFF
TRBJ2-1 . TRBV6-5 . TGTGCCAGTGCTAACTCAATTTCTTACAATGAGCAGTTCTTC CASANSISYNEQFF
TRBJ2-1 TRBD2 TRBV6-4 few TGTGCCAGCAGTGACTCTAGCGGGGATGGGCCACCGAAAAATGAGCAGTTCTTC CASSDSSGDGPPKNEQFF
TRBJ2-1 TRBD1 TRBV29-1 . TGCAGCGTACCGGGACAGGGGCAGCATGAGCAGTTCTTC CSVPGQGQHEQFF
TRBJ2-6 . TRBV5-6 . TGTGCCAGCAGCTTCGGGTCTGGGGCCAACGTCCTGACTTTC CASSFGSGANVLTF
TRBJ1-2 . TRBV4-1 . TGCGCCAGCAGCCAAGATTTCAGGGAACGATATGGCTACACCTTC CASSQDFRERYGYTF
TRBJ2-3 TRBD2 TRBV5-1 . TGCGCCAGCAGTCGTAGCGGGGGCCCCACAGATACGCAGTATTTT CASSRSGGPTDTQYF
TRBJ1-5 TRBD1 TRBV6-1 . TGTGCCAGCAGTGAGGGACAGGGAGGTCAGCCCCAGCATTTT CASSEGQGGQPQHF
TRBJ2-1 . TRBV5-6 few TGTGCCAGCAGCTTTCGAGGCAATGAGCAGTTCTTC CASSFRGNEQFF
TRBJ1-2 TRBD1 TRBV18 . TGTGCCAGCTCACCAGTGACAGGGGAGTCGTATGGCTACACCTTC CASSPVTGESYGYTF
TRBJ2-4 TRBD1 TRBV11-2 few TGTGCCAGCAGCCAAACATTGTCCCGGGACAGGGGTCCCAAAAACATTCAGTACTTC CASSQTLSRDRGPKNIQYF
TRBJ1-2 . TRBV6-6 . TGTGCCAGCAGTTACATTCGGGGGATCGGCTACACCTTC CASSYIRGIGYTF
TRBJ2-7 TRBD2 TRBV5-1 few TGCGCCAGCAGCCGAGGGACTAGCGGGGTTCCCTACGAGCAGTACTTC CASSRGTSGVPYEQYF
TRBJ1-1 . TRBV6-1 . TGTGCCAGCAGTGGGAACAGGGCTGAAGCTTTCTTT CASSGNRAEAFF
TRBJ1-3 TRBD1 TRBV10-3 . TGTGCCATAGAGACAGGGAGATCTGGAAACACCATATATTTT CAIETGRSGNTIYF
TRBJ1-6 . TRBV19 once TGTGCCAGTAGTATTGGGGGGGGTAATTCACCCCTCCACTTT CASSIGGGNSPLHF
TRBJ2-5 . TRBV29-1 . TGCAGCGTTGGGGGGCGCTCCTCAAGAGAGACCCAGTACTTC CSVGGRSSRETQYF
TRBJ2-1 . TRBV29-1 . TGCAGCGTCCCGGACAGCACTAATGAGCAGTTCTTC CSVPDSTNEQFF
TRBJ2-3 TRBD2 TRBV5-5 . TGTGCCAGCAGCTTGGGACTAGCGGGGGGGATCACAGATACGCAGTATTTT CASSLGLAGGITDTQYF
TRBJ1-3 . TRBV6-1 . TGTGCCAGCAGGCAGGGGATTAAATCTGGAAACACCATATATTTT CASRQGIKSGNTIYF
TRBJ1-2 TRBD1 TRBV7-3 . TGTGCCAGCAGCTTAAATGGGATCGGGACAGGGGATCGCTACACCTTC CASSLNGIGTGDRYTF
TRBJ2-4 TRBD1 TRBV6-1 . TGTGCCAGCAGTGGAGACCATGGGACAGGCCTTTGGGACATTCAGTACTTC CASSGDHGTGLWDIQYF
TRBJ2-3 . TRBV28 few TGTGCCAGCATCCGGGGGAGCGGTTTCTTTTTCACAGATACGCAGTATTTT CASIRGSGFFFTDTQYF
TRBJ2-7 . TRBV27 . TGTGCCAGCAGTCCCCGAAGCGGCGAGCAGTACTTC CASSPRSGEQYF
TRBJ1-1 . TRBV5-1 . TGCGCCAGCAGCTTGGATAGGGGGAACACTGAAGCTTTCTTT CASSLDRGNTEAFF
TRBJ2-7 . TRBV7-8 . TGTGCCAGCAGCCCCCAACAGGGCTCCTACGAGCAGTACTTC CASSPQQGSYEQYF